This record concerns one TCR beta chain sequence. CDR1 is KGHSH, CDR2 LQKENI, per germline. This CDR3 comprises 16 residues. V trimming: 1 base; J trimming: 0 bases; junction bases outside the gene matches: 4. Under the authors' procedure: Reference gene primer amplification in the assay estimated nucleated cell counts. Profiled with immunoSEQ multiplex PCR; TCRdb holds only in-frame clones, not every one. V, J and clone size were drawn from that table, and D and trimming were deduced from the DNA. The sample includes approximately 290,000 clones, around 87% of them seen just once. This entry comes from a study of blood T cell repertoires in COVID-19.

The receptor's source is a young woman with acute COVID-19. Sequenced sample: PBMCs or T cells enriched from blood (not recorded which). J is TRBJ1-1 and V is TRBV18; 8 bases line up with TRBD1. The CDR3 sequence: CASSPLSGGMNTEAFF. The CDR3 DNA is TGTGCCAGCTCACCACTATCAGGGGGCATGAACACTGAAGCTTTCTTT. Together with reference TRBV18 and TRBJ1-1, the CDR3 gives the full variable domain: NAGVMQNPRHLVRRRGQEARLRCSPMKGHSHVYWYRQLPEEGLKFMVYLQKENIIDESGMPKERFSAEFPKEGPSILRIQQVVRGDSAAYFCASSPLSGGMNTEAFFGQGTRLTVV.